These T cell receptor beta chains were read from a single sample in a study of identical twins. TCRdb re-called the 5' RACE reads with MiXCR, one entry per CDR3 protein. Here the sample spans about 1.7 million distinct CDR3 sequences, about 30% being singletons. The sequenced material came from cord blood. These receptor sequences come from a newborn girl in good health. Both conserved end residues are trimmed from each CDR3.

11	TRBJ2-4	TRBV6-6	ASSYSMANIQY
14	TRBJ2-7	TRBV18	ASSPASGKVSYEQY
11	TRBJ1-2	TRBV20-1	SASRRQPYGYT
15	TRBJ2-3	TRBV6-4	ASSLFRDPPYTDTQY
10	TRBJ2-1	TRBV5-1	ASSSDLATQF
7	TRBJ1-2	TRBV20-1	SANNGYT
14	TRBJ2-7	TRBV5-1	ASSLWTSGGAYEQY
13	TRBJ1-1	TRBV29-1	GVEGRGTENTEAF
13	TRBJ2-7	TRBV12-3/TRBV12-4	ASSLGGLGSYEQY
12	TRBJ2-7	TRBV20-1	SARSADQAYEQY
13	TRBJ2-1	TRBV5-1	ASSRPDSAYNEQF
12	TRBJ2-5	TRBV12-3/TRBV12-4	ASSWGPQGETQY
10	TRBJ2-1	TRBV6-2/TRBV6-3	ASSYSAREQF
15	TRBJ2-1	TRBV6-6	ASSYPLLAGGYNEQF
11	TRBJ2-1	TRBV29-1	SVDGRGGNEQF
11	TRBJ2-1	TRBV6-2/TRBV6-3	ASKRSGGTEQF
12	TRBJ2-5	TRBV20-1	SARTGTSGETQY
11	TRBJ2-5	TRBV7-6	ASSLWKRETQY
12	TRBJ2-1	TRBV2	ASSASGRGTERF
12	TRBJ1-2	TRBV28	ASSWDSANYGYT
12	TRBJ2-1	TRBV5-1	ASSLGRSQETQF